This T cell receptor (beta chain) was sequenced in a study of regulatory T cells in long-lasting Graves disease. Findings and caveats of the study: Blood alone, not thyroid tissue, was studied.

Researchers made TCR beta libraries by using iRepertoire HTBI primers and running Arm-PCR on CDR3 regions. TCRdb independently ran MiXCR on the multiplex PCR reads; one entry per CDR3 protein. The sample lists some 370,000 distinct CDR3 sequences; around 21% were seen once. In germline, CDR1 is SGHAT, CDR2 FQNNGV. The CDR3 loop spans 17 amino acids. J was trimmed by 4 bases and V by 6 bases; bases with no gene match: 12. The table lists this clonotype with many counts. Its antigen is undetermined. The time point here: persistent/refractory GD, antithyroid drugs over 5 years with positive TRAb. The TCR library was made from RNA extracted from PBMCs.

V gene TRBV11-2 combines with J gene TRBJ2-7, with 13 bases aligning to TRBD2. Specimen: peripheral blood mononuclear cells (PBMCs), collected when the disease was refractory, from a patient treated with antithyroid drugs. The receptor was isolated from a female donor with Graves disease. CDR3 loop: CASSSGTSGVRRYEQYF. In nucleotides, the CDR3 is TGTGCCAGCAGTTCGGGGACTAGCGGGGTTAGACGGTACGAGCAGTACTTC.